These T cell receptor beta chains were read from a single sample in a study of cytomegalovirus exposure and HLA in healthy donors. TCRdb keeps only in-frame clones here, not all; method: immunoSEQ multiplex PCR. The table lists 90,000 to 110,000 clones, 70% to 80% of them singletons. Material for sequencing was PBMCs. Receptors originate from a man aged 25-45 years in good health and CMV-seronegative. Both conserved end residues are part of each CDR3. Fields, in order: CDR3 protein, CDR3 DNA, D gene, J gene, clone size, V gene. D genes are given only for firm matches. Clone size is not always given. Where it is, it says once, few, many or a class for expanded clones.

CDR3: CASSYAGAQPQHF; DNA: TGTGCCAGCAGTTACGCAGGGGCCCAGCCCCAGCATTTT; D: NA; J: TRBJ1-5; size: NA; V: TRBV6-5
CDR3: CASSLNLATSYNEQFF; DNA: TGTGCCAGCAGTTTGAATCTAGCGACAAGTTACAATGAGCAGTTCTTC; D: NA; J: TRBJ2-1; size: NA; V: TRBV27
CDR3: CASRSGTASYGYTF; DNA: TGTGCCAGCAGATCTGGGACAGCGTCCTATGGCTACACCTTC; D: TRBD1; J: TRBJ1-2; size: NA; V: TRBV28
CDR3: CASSQEDSVSYEQYF; DNA: TGTGCCAGCAGCCAAGAGGACAGTGTCTCCTACGAGCAGTACTTC; D: NA; J: TRBJ2-7; size: few; V: TRBV4-2
CDR3: CSVTTGGFGEAFF; DNA: TGCAGCGTAACGACAGGCGGTTTCGGTGAAGCTTTCTTT; D: NA; J: TRBJ1-1; size: NA; V: TRBV29-1
CDR3: CASSASQYNEQFF; DNA: TGTGCCAGCAGCGCGAGTCAATACAATGAGCAGTTCTTC; D: NA; J: TRBJ2-1; size: NA; V: TRBV6-6
CDR3: CASSVSVGGLATNEKLFF; DNA: TGTGCCAGCAGCGTATCAGTGGGGGGATTGGCAACTAATGAAAAACTGTTTTTT; D: NA; J: TRBJ1-4; size: NA; V: TRBV9
CDR3: CSVGVPGQPQHF; DNA: TGCAGCGTTGGAGTTCCCGGTCAGCCCCAGCATTTT; D: NA; J: TRBJ1-5; size: NA; V: TRBV29-1
CDR3: CASSGTKVNTEAFF; DNA: TGTGCCAGTAGTGGGACAAAAGTGAACACTGAAGCTTTCTTT; D: NA; J: TRBJ1-1; size: NA; V: TRBV19
CDR3: CASSPRRDGEKLFF; DNA: TGCGCCAGCAGCCCAAGAAGAGATGGTGAAAAACTGTTTTTT; D: NA; J: TRBJ1-4; size: NA; V: TRBV4-3
CDR3: CASSFDHPRGTSDQYF; DNA: TGTGCCAGCAGCTTTGACCATCCGCGGGGGACGTCCGACCAGTACTTC; D: TRBD2; J: TRBJ2-5; size: few; V: TRBV7-2
CDR3: CASSQDPGRRGNAEQYF; DNA: TGCGCCAGCAGCCAAGATCCAGGACGCAGGGGGAATGCCGAGCAGTACTTC; D: TRBD1; J: TRBJ2-7; size: NA; V: TRBV4-1
CDR3: CASSPRDRGTDTQYF; DNA: TGTGCCAGCTCACCCCGGGACAGGGGAACAGATACGCAGTATTTT; D: TRBD1; J: TRBJ2-3; size: few; V: TRBV18
CDR3: CASSIQGADTQYF; DNA: TGTGCCAGTAGTATACAGGGTGCAGATACGCAGTATTTT; D: NA; J: TRBJ2-3; size: NA; V: TRBV19
CDR3: CASSHQGGGYTF; DNA: TGTGCCAGCAGCCATCAGGGCGGCGGCTACACCTTC; D: NA; J: TRBJ1-2; size: NA; V: TRBV7-9
CDR3: CASSPRSRQETQYF; DNA: TGCGCCAGCAGCCCCCGGTCCCGCCAAGAGACCCAGTACTTC; D: NA; J: TRBJ2-5; size: NA; V: TRBV5-1
CDR3: CASRLRTSWRPESGNTIYF; DNA: TGTGCCAGCAGGTTAAGAACCTCCTGGAGGCCGGAGAGTGGAAACACCATATATTTT; D: NA; J: TRBJ1-3; size: NA; V: TRBV7-2
CDR3: CAWTRQGLIYGYTF; DNA: TGTGCCTGGACCCGACAGGGATTGATCTATGGCTACACCTTC; D: TRBD1; J: TRBJ1-2; size: NA; V: TRBV30
CDR3: CSVDGRGRYGYTF; DNA: TGCAGCGTTGATGGGCGGGGCCGGTATGGCTACACCTTC; D: NA; J: TRBJ1-2; size: NA; V: TRBV29-1
CDR3: CSVELAGGPETQYF; DNA: TGCAGCGTTGAGCTAGCGGGAGGGCCGGAGACCCAGTACTTC; D: TRBD2; J: TRBJ2-5; size: NA; V: TRBV29-1
CDR3: CSVPGLAGDEQFF; DNA: TGCAGCGTTCCCGGACTAGCGGGAGATGAGCAGTTCTTC; D: TRBD2; J: TRBJ2-1; size: once; V: TRBV29-1
CDR3: CASSYSFNEFGEQYF; DNA: TGTGCCAGCAGTTACTCGTTCAACGAGTTCGGCGAGCAGTACTTC; D: NA; J: TRBJ2-7; size: NA; V: TRBV6-5
CDR3: CASSLVSGGRTYEQYF; DNA: TGTGCCAGCAGCTTAGTTAGCGGGGGCCGAACCTACGAGCAGTACTTC; D: TRBD2; J: TRBJ2-7; size: NA; V: TRBV7-2
CDR3: CASSELVGGVDEQFF; DNA: TGTGCCAGCAGTGAACTAGTGGGAGGGGTCGATGAGCAGTTCTTC; D: TRBD2; J: TRBJ2-1; size: NA; V: TRBV6-1
CDR3: CASSPQLAGNTDTQYF; DNA: TGTGCCAGCTCACCACAACTAGCGGGAAACACAGATACGCAGTATTTT; D: TRBD2; J: TRBJ2-3; size: NA; V: TRBV18
CDR3: CATSYGTANEKLFF; DNA: TGTGCCACCAGCTACGGGACAGCTAATGAAAAACTGTTTTTT; D: TRBD1; J: TRBJ1-4; size: NA; V: TRBV15
CDR3: CASRNLPGADTQYF; DNA: TGTGCCAGCAGGAATCTCCCAGGGGCAGATACGCAGTATTTT; D: NA; J: TRBJ2-3; size: NA; V: TRBV2
CDR3: CASSLTGIDEQYF; DNA: TGTGCCAGCAGCCTCACCGGGATCGACGAGCAGTACTTC; D: NA; J: TRBJ2-7; size: NA; V: TRBV7-7
CDR3: CASSLDGGATNEKLFF; DNA: TGTGCCAGCAGCTTAGATGGCGGGGCTACTAATGAAAAACTGTTTTTT; D: NA; J: TRBJ1-4; size: once; V: TRBV11-2
CDR3: CASNLVPGGRREQYF; DNA: TGTGCCAGCAACCTCGTACCGGGAGGCCGGAGAGAGCAGTACTTC; D: TRBD2; J: TRBJ2-7; size: NA; V: TRBV28
CDR3: CASSQRTGDTGELFF; DNA: TGTGCCAGCAGCCAAAGGACAGGGGACACCGGGGAGCTGTTTTTT; D: TRBD1; J: TRBJ2-2; size: NA; V: TRBV7-6
CDR3: CASRSQTASYEQYF; DNA: TGTGCCAGCAGATCCCAGACAGCTTCCTACGAGCAGTACTTC; D: NA; J: TRBJ2-7; size: NA; V: TRBV28